This T cell receptor beta chain was found in a study of T cells after yellow fever vaccination. The CDR3 is made up of 15 amino acids. From germline, CDR1 is SGHTA and CDR2 FQGNSA. The V end lost 4 bases, the J end lost 1 base, and 13 bases lay between the germline ends. Regarding this clonotype: Its matching antigen is unknown.

Researchers made TCR cDNA using 5'RACE template switching, and this step added a universal primer site and UMIs. TCRdb re-called the 5' RACE reads with MiXCR, one entry per CDR3 protein. The table records around 320,000 distinct CDR3 sequences, approximately 10% of them present only once. Whole-study results and caveats: Most primary-vaccination clones recurred post-booster (around 95% CD4, roughly 87% CD8).

The sequencing here drew on CD4+ T cells sorted from PBMCs, taken 5 days after the yellow fever booster vaccination. The receptor comes from a man aged 18 to 29 who received the YFV17D yellow fever vaccine. This chain joins TRBV7-2 and TRBJ1-2, with D possibly matching TRBD1 (6 bases). CDR3 coding DNA: TGTGCCAGCAGCTCCTCGAACAGGGTTAACTATGGCTACACCTTC. Translating gives CASSSSNRVNYGYTF. The whole variable domain, remainder taken from reference TRBV7-2 and TRBJ1-2, is GAGVSQSPSNKVTEKGKDVELRCDPISGHTALYWYRQSLGQGLEFLIYFQGNSAPDKSGLPSDRFSAERTGGSVSTLTIQRTQQEDSAVYLCASSSSNRVNYGYTFGSGTRLTVV.